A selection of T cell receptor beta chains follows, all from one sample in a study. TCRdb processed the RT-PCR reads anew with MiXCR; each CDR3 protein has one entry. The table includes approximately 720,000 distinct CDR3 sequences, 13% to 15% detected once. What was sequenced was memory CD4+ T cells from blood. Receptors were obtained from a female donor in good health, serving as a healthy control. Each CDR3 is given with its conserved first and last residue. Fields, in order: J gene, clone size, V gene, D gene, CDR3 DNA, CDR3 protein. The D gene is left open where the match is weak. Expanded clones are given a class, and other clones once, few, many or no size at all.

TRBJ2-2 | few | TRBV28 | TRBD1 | TGTGCCAGTGGACAGGGGATCACCGGGGAGCTGTTTTTT | CASGQGITGELFF
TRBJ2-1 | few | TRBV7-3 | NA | TGTGCCAGCAGCTCGGACCAGTTTCGGGAGCAGTTCTTC | CASSSDQFREQFF
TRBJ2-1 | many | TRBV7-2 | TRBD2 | TGTGCCAGCAGCTTAGTGGGTGGACTAGCGGGAAACAATGAGCAGTTCTTC | CASSLVGGLAGNNEQFF
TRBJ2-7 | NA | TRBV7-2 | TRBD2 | TGTGCCAGCAGCTTAGTAAGGAGGAGACTAGCGCCGACCTACGAGCAGTACTTC | CASSLVRRRLAPTYEQYF
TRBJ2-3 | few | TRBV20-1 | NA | TGCAGAGTACCAGTGGAGGGGGCCACAGATACGCAGTATTTT | CRVPVEGATDTQYF
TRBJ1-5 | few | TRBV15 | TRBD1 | TGTGCCACAGCGAGGGACAGTTATCAGCCCCAGCATTTT | CATARDSYQPQHF
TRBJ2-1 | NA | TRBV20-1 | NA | TGCAGTGCTAGAGATGGCGTCGTCGATGAGCAGTTCTTC | CSARDGVVDEQFF
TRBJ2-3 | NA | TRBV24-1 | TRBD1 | TGTGCCACCAGTGGCAGGACAGGGGGCACAGATACGCAGTATTTT | CATSGRTGGTDTQYF
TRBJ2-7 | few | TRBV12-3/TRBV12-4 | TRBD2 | TGTGCCAGCAGTTTAGGCCCAGGCCTAGCGGGAGCAGGACACGAGCAGTACTTC | CASSLGPGLAGAGHEQYF
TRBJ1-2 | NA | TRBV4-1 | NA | TGCGCCAGCAGCCAAGCATACCCGAGGGAGAACTATGGCTACACCTTC | CASSQAYPRENYGYTF
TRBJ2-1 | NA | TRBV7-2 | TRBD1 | TGTGCCAGCAGCCGCTCAGACAGGGCGGTTGAGCAGTTCTTC | CASSRSDRAVEQFF
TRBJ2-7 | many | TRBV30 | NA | TGTGCCTGGACACGACTCCCTGAATACGAGCAGTACTTC | CAWTRLPEYEQYF
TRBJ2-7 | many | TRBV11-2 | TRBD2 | TGTGCCAGCAACTTGGGGATTAGCGGGATTGACGAGCAGTACTTC | CASNLGISGIDEQYF
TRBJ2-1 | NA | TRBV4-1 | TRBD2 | TGCGCCAGCAGCCGATTAGCGGGAGAGACCTACAATGAGCAGTTCTTC | CASSRLAGETYNEQFF